This entry is about one T cell receptor (beta chain). Its antigen is unknown. The CDR3 runs 14 residues. Germline V gene data show CDR1 as DFQATT and CDR2 as SNEGSKA (reference sequence). Trimming took off 3 bases at V and 3 bases at J, with 15 bases between the two ends. This record comes from a study of T-cell memory formation after mild COVID-19. Study at large: Largely donor-specific TCR clusters were found.

General study results and limits: Proof of SARS-CoV-2 specificity was absent for the second-wave clones that crested on day 37. A subset of responding clones appeared in pre-infection memory, suggesting cross-reactive memory joined.

Constant-segment primers served in 5'RACE that generated TCR alpha and TCR beta cDNA libraries bearing sample barcodes and UMIs. TCRdb analysed the 5' RACE reads with MiXCR anew, one entry per CDR3 protein. The table includes some 320,000 distinct CDR3 sequences, 15% detected once. The sequenced sample was PBMCs or a T cell subset sorted from them (not recorded which). The chain joins TRBV20-1 to TRBJ2-7; no clear D gene. The clonotype was recovered from a man aged 18 to 29 who had mild COVID-19 (a few samples of this study predate the infection). Cell type and time point are not known. The CDR3 DNA sequence: TGCAGTGCTAGGTCGGGCAGCCGAGACTACGAGCAGTACTTC. This encodes CSARSGSRDYEQYF.